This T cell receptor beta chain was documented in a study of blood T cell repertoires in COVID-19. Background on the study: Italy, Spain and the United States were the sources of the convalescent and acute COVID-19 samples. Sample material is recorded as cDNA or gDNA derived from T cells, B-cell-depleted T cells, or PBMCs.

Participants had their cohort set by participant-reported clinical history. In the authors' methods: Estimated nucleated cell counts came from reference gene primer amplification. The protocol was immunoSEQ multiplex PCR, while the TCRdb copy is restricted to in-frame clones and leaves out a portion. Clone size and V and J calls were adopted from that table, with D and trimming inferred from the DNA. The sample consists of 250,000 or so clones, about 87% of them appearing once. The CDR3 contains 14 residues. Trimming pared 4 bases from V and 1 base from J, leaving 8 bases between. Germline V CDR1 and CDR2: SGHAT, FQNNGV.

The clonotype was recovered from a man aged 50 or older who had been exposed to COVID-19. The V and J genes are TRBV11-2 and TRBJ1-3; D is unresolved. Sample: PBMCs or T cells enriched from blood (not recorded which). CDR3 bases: TGTGCCAGCAGCTCGAGGGTATCTGGAAACACCATATATTTT. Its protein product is CASSSRVSGNTIYF.